This T cell receptor (beta chain) is drawn from a study of T cells in Graves' hyperthyroidism and ophthalmopathy. Between the trimmed V and J ends, which lost 3 bases and 1 base, there was a span of 11 bases. The CDR3 is 14 amino acids. The germline CDR1 and CDR2 sequences are SGHRS and YFSETQ. From RNA transcripts, TCR beta CDR3 regions were amplified. The HTBI primer set was used in a first-round RT-PCR of the TCR CDR3. Each CDR3 protein is one row after TCRdb ran MiXCR on the multiplex PCR reads. The sample comprises roughly 500,000 distinct CDR3 sequences, 40% to 55% of which are singletons, and approximately 44% rests with the top ten. This clonotype was seen ten or more times.

Sequencing input: peripheral blood or thyroid tissue (not recorded which). The gene calls are TRBV5-1 and TRBJ2-7, with D tentatively TRBD1 (5 bases). The sequence was collected from an adult woman with Graves' disease, either hyperthyroidism or ophthalmopathy (not recorded which). The CDR3 loop is CASSSDSFSYEQYF. CDR3 sequence (DNA): TGCGCCAGCAGCTCCGACAGTTTTTCCTACGAGCAGTACTTC.